This TCR beta chain stems from a study of CD8 T cells in ankylosing spondylitis. Study results and limitations: Reported data indicate significant enrichment of disease-linked clones within matched ankylosing spondylitis synovial fluid. Earlier work had already found some motif variants in reactive arthritis synovial fluid and blood. Seven to nine highly homologous variants formed a TCR beta motif that appeared characteristic of ankylosing spondylitis blood.

The CDR3 loop spans 12 amino acids. Trimming took off 3 bases at V and 4 bases at J, with 5 bases between the two ends. Germline CDR1 reads SGHTA; CDR2 reads FQGNSA. As concerns this clonotype: Its antigen is undetermined.

TCRdb called the 5' RACE reads again in MiXCR, with one record for every CDR3 protein. The sample holds roughly 280,000 distinct CDR3 sequences, around 18% seen once. The chain combines TRBV7-2 with TRBJ2-3; no clear D. The specimen was blood, either unsorted or a sorted T cell fraction (not recorded which). The TCR comes from a male donor with ankylosing spondylitis or in good health (not recorded which). CDR3 sequence (DNA): TGTGCCAGCAGCTTTGGGGCAGATACGCAGTATTTT. It specifies CASSFGADTQYF.